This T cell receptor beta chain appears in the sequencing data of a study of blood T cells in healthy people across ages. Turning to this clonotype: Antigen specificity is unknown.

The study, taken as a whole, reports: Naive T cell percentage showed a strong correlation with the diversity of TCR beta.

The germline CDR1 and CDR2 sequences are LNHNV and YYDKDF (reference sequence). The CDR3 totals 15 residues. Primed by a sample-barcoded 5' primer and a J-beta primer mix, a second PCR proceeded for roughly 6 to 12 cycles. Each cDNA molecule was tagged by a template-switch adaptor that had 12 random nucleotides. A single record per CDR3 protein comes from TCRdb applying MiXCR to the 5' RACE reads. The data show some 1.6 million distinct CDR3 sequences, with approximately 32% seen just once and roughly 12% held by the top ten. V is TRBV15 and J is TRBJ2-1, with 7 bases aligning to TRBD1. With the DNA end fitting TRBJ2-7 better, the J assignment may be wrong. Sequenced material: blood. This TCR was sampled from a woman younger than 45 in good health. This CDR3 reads CATSRATGSSYEQYF. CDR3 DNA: TGTGCCACCAGCAGAGCGACAGGGTCCTCCTACGAGCAGTACTTC.